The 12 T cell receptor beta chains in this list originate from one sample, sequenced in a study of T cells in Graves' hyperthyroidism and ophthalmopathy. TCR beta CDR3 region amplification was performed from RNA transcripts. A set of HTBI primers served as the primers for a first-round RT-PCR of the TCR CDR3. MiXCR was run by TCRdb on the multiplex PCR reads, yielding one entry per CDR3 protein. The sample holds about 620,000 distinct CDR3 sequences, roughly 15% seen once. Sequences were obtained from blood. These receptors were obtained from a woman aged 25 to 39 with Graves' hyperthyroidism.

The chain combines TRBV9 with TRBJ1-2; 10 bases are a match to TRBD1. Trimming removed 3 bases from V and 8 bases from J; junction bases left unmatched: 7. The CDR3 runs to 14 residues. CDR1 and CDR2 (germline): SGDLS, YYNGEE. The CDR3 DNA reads TGTGCCAGCAGCGCTGGGACAGGGGAGAGCGGCTACACCTTC. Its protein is CASSAGTGESGYTF. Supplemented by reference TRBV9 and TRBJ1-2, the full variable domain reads DSGVTQTPKHLITATGQRVTLRCSPRSGDLSVYWYQQSLDQGLQFLIQYYNGEERAKGNILERFSAQQFPDLHSELNLSSLELGDSALYFCASSAGTGESGYTFGSGTRLTVV.

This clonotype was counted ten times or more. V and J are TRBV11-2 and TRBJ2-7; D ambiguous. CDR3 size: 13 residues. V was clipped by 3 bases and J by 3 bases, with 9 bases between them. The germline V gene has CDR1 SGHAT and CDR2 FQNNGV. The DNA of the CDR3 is TGTGCCAGCAGCTTCAGGCAGAACTACGAGCAGTACTTC. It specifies CASSFRQNYEQYF.

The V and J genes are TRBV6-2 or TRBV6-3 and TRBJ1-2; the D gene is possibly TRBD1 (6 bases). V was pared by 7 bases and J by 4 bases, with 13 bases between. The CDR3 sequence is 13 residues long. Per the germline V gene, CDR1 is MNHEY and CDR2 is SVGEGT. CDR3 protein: CASTNLDSYGYTF. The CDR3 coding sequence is TGTGCCAGCACCAACCTGGACAGCTATGGCTACACCTTC.

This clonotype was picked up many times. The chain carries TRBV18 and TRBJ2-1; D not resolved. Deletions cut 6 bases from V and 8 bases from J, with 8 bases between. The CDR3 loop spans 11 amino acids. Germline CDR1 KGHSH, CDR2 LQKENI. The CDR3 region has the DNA TGTGCCAGCTCGATAAGGGATGAGCAGTTCTTC. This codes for CASSIRDEQFF.

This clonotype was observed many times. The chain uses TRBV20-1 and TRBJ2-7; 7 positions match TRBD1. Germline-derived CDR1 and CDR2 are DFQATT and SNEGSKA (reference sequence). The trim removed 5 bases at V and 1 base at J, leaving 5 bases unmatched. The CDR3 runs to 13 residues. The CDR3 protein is CSAYRGLSYEQYF. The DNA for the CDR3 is TGCAGTGCTTACAGGGGTTTATCCTACGAGCAGTACTTC.

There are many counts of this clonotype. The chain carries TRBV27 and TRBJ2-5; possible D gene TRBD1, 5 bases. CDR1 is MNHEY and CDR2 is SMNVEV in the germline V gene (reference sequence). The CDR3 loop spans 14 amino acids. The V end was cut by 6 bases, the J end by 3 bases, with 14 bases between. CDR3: CASRDNQGKETQYF. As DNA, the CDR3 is TGTGCCAGCAGAGACAATCAGGGTAAAGAGACCCAGTACTTC.

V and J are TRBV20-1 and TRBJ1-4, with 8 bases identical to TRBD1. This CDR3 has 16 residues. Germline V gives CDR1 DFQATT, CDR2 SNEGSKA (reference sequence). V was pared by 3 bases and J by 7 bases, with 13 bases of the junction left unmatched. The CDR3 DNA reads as TGCAGTGCTAGGGGCCCGATCAGGGGGCGTAGTGAAAAACTGTTTTTT. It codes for CSARGPIRGRSEKLFF.

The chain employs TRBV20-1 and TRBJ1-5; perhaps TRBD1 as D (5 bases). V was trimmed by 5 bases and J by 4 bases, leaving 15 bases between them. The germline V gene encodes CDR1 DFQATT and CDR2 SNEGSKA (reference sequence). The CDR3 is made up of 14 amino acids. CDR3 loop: CSAPSQGRNQPQHF. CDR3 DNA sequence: TGCAGTGCTCCGTCTCAGGGTCGGAATCAGCCCCAGCATTTT.

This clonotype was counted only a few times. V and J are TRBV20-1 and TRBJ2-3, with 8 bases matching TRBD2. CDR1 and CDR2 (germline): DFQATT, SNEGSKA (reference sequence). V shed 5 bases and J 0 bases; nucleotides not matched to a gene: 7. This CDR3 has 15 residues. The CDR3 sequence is CSALIAGTSTDTQYF. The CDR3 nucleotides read TGCAGTGCTCTCATAGCGGGGACTAGCACAGATACGCAGTATTTT.

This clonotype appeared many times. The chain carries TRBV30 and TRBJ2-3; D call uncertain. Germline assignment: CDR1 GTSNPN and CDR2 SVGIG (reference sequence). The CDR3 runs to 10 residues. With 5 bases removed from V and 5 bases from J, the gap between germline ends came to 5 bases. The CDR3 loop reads CAWFIDTQYF. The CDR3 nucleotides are TGTGCCTGGTTTATAGATACGCAGTATTTT. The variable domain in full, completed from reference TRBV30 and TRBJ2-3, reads SQTIHQWPATLVQPVGSPLSLECTVEGTSNPNLYWYRQAAGRGLQLLFYSVGIGQISSEVPQNLSASRPQDRQFILSSKKLLLSDSGFYLCAWFIDTQYFGPGTRLTVL.

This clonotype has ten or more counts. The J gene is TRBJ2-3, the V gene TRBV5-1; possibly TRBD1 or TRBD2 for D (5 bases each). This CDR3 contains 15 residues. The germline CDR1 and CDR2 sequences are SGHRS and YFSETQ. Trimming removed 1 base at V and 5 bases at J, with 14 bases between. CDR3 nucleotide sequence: TGCGCCAGCAGCTTGTCAAGCGAGGGGTTAGATACGCAGTATTTT. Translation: CASSLSSEGLDTQYF.

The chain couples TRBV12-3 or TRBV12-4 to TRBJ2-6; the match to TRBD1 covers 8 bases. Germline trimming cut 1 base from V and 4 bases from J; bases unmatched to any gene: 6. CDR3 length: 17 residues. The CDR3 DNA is TGTGCCAGCAGTTTAGGTCAGGGGGCGCTAGGGGCCAACGTCCTGACTTTC. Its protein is CASSLGQGALGANVLTF.